The 27 T cell receptor beta chains presented below share a single source sample, sequenced in a study of shared clonotypes between healthy human individuals. TCRdb's copy holds only in-frame clones and misses some; the assay was immunoSEQ multiplex PCR. The table includes about 1.1 million clones, more than 75% detected once. What was sequenced was memory CD4+ T cells from PBMCs. Subset here: CD45RA-negative fraction. The receptors were sampled from a man aged 18 to 30 in good health. Some clones in this sample may be carry-over from other donors' samples.

This clone appeared once. This chain joins TRBV7-2 and TRBJ1-2; D is possibly TRBD1 (5 bases). The germline CDR1 and CDR2 sequences are SGHTA and FQGNSA. CDR3 length: 14 residues. Deletions cut 3 bases from V and 2 bases from J, with 10 bases between. CDR3 protein: CASSFQGTNYGYTF. CDR3 coding DNA: TGTGCCAGCAGCTTTCAGGGTACCAACTATGGCTACACCTTC.

The CDR3 reads CAISGGRDTQYF. CDR3 DNA sequence: TGTGCCATCAGTGGTGGGAGAGATACGCAGTATTTT. The rearrangement links TRBV10-3 to TRBJ2-3; D is possibly TRBD2 (5 bases). Germline V lookup: CDR1 ENHRY, CDR2 SYGVKD. The CDR3 consists of 12 residues. V dropped 4 bases and J dropped 5 bases, with 7 bases sitting between them.

The chain uses TRBV25-1 and TRBJ2-7, with 7 bases identical to TRBD2. The trim removed 6 bases at V and 4 bases at J, leaving 6 bases unmatched. The germline CDR1 and CDR2 sequences are MGHDK and SYGVNS. The CDR3 is made up of 13 amino acids. The CDR3 DNA follows: TGTGCCAGCAGGAGCGGGACCCCGTACGAGCAGTACTTC. Its protein is CASRSGTPYEQYF.

This clone is a singleton in its sample. The gene calls are TRBV29-1 and TRBJ1-1; perhaps TRBD1 as D (5 bases). Trimming pared 7 bases from V and 1 base from J, leaving 13 bases between. Germline V gene data show CDR1 as SQVTM and CDR2 as ANQGSEA. There are 13 residues in the CDR3. The CDR3 coding sequence is TGCAGCGCCGAACGGGGACCGAACACTGAAGCTTTCTTT. Protein product: CSAERGPNTEAFF. Full variable domain (missing parts from reference TRBV29-1 and TRBJ1-1): SAVISQKPSRDICQRGTSLTIQCQVDSQVTMMFWYRQQPGQSLTLIATANQGSEATYESGFVIDKFPISRPNLTFSTLTVSNMSPEDSSIYLCSAERGPNTEAFFGQGTRLTVV.

The chain links TRBV7-2 to TRBJ1-1; D is uncertain. The V end was cut by 6 bases, the J end by 10 bases, with 15 bases between. The CDR3 is 12 amino acids. CDR1 SGHTA and CDR2 FQGNSA come from the germline V gene. The CDR3 is CASRLGMRGAFF. The DNA of the CDR3 is TGTGCCAGCAGGTTGGGGATGCGTGGAGCTTTCTTT.

Ten or more counts support this clone. CDR3 DNA sequence: TGTGCCAGTAGGAGGACAGGGACGAACATTCAGTACTTC. This encodes CASRRTGTNIQYF. The chain links TRBV19 to TRBJ2-4; 8 nucleotides match TRBD1. Unmatched junction bases numbered 5, after V lost 6 bases and J lost 7 bases. CDR3 length: 13 amino acids. Germline-derived CDR1 and CDR2 are LNHDA and SQIVND (reference sequence).

V and J are TRBV30 and TRBJ2-7, with 8 bases fitting TRBD2. CDR1 GTSNPN and CDR2 SVGIG come from the germline V gene (reference sequence). CDR3 length equals 14 residues. The V and J ends lost 2 bases and 2 bases, in that order; junction bases with no gene match: 5. For the CDR3, the DNA is TGTGCCTGGAGTATCGGGACTAGGCCCTACGAGCAGTACTTC. Translated, it gives CAWSIGTRPYEQYF.

A note on this clone: The same CDR3 can be traced to other DNA sequences in this sample. The gene calls are TRBV27 and TRBJ1-1; no reliable D call. Germline CDR1 and CDR2: MNHEY and SMNVEV (reference sequence). V was pared by 2 bases and J by 0 bases, with 7 bases between. The CDR3 is 14 residues long. The CDR3 bases are TGTGCCAGCAGTTTAGGTTTGATGAACACTGAAGCTTTCTTT. It yields the protein CASSLGLMNTEAFF.

A word on this clone: Other DNA sequences from this sample encode an identical CDR3 as well. The CDR3 loop reads CASSGRSYEQYF. The CDR3 DNA sequence: TGTGCCAGCAGTGGGCGCTCCTACGAGCAGTACTTC. This chain links TRBV6-5 with TRBJ2-7; D gene unclear. The germline CDR1 and CDR2 sequences are MNHEY and SVGAGI. V lost 5 bases, J lost 0 bases, and 5 bases lay in between. This CDR3 comprises 12 residues.

The CDR3 sequence: CASSDNRDSYEQYF. The DNA of the CDR3 is TGTGCCAGCAGCGATAACAGGGACTCCTACGAGCAGTACTTC. This chain links TRBV9 with TRBJ2-7; D might be TRBD1 (6 bases). The length of the CDR3 is 14 residues. Per the germline V gene, CDR1 is SGDLS and CDR2 is YYNGEE. V was cut by 3 bases and J by 0 bases, with 10 bases left in between.

This clone was picked up a small number of times. DNA for the CDR3: TGTGCCAGCAGTTTCTCCAGGCGACAGGGCTACCACCAAGAGACCCAGTACTTC. Translating gives CASSFSRRQGYHQETQYF. The chain is built from TRBV28 and TRBJ2-5; 7 bases fit TRBD1. CDR1 is MDHEN and CDR2 is SYDVKM in the germline V gene. Losses at the gene ends were 3 bases for V and 0 bases for J; bases not matched to a gene: 13. The CDR3 is 18 amino acids.

The V gene is TRBV6-6, the J gene TRBJ1-2, with 7 bases matching TRBD1. Germline assignment: CDR1 MNHNY and CDR2 SVGAGI (reference sequence). CDR3 length: 14 residues. V was pared by 5 bases and J by 2 bases, with 5 bases of the junction left unmatched. Here the CDR3 DNA reads TGTGCCAGCAGTCACATACAGGGGAACTATGGCTACACCTTC. This gives the protein CASSHIQGNYGYTF.

The table lists this clone with a count of one. The genes are TRBV29-1 and TRBJ1-2; D unresolved. Germline assignment: CDR1 SQVTM and CDR2 ANQGSEA. The CDR3 totals 10 residues. Trimming shortened V by 6 bases and J by 7 bases, and 9 bases separated the two germline ends. CDR3 amino acids: CSVSRGGYTF. The CDR3 nucleotides are TGCAGCGTCTCCCGGGGTGGCTACACCTTC.

This chain links TRBV2 with TRBJ2-1; 9 bases agree with TRBD2. The germline gives CDR1 SNHLY, CDR2 FYNNEI. This CDR3 comprises 15 residues. V lost 0 bases and J lost 7; bases outside the gene matches: 4. CDR3 in amino acids: CASSEARGRGNEQFF. The CDR3 DNA reads TGTGCCAGCAGTGAAGCGCGCGGGAGGGGGAATGAGCAGTTCTTC. The complete variable domain, with remaining parts taken from reference TRBV2 and TRBJ2-1, reads EPEVTQTPSHQVTQMGQEVILRCVPISNHLYFYWYRQILGQKVEFLVSFYNNEISEKSEIFDDQFSVERPDGSNFTLKIRSTKLEDSAMYFCASSEARGRGNEQFFGPGTRLTVL.

V gene TRBV7-9 combines with J gene TRBJ1-1; D gene ambiguous. Germline lookup yields CDR1 SEHNR and CDR2 FQNEAQ (reference sequence). Trimming took 4 bases from V and 3 from J, leaving 21 bases between them. CDR3 length: 17 amino acids. The CDR3 protein is CASSYQLRTLPDTEAFF. The CDR3 DNA sequence: TGTGCCAGCAGCTACCAGCTACGTACTCTACCGGACACTGAAGCTTTCTTT.

This clone was found once. The chain uses TRBV2 and TRBJ1-1; tentative D call: TRBD1 (6 bases). Germline loops: CDR1 SNHLY, CDR2 FYNNEI. Trimming left V 0 bases short and J 1 base short, with 6 bases between. The CDR3 sequence is 14 residues long. This chain's CDR3 is CASSEAGQNTEAFF. The CDR3 DNA reads TGTGCCAGCAGTGAAGCGGGACAGAACACTGAAGCTTTCTTT.

This clone has a handful of counts. V and J are TRBV6-1 and TRBJ2-7, with TRBD1 matching 9 bases. CDR1 is MNHNS, CDR2 SASEGT, per germline. The V gene end was trimmed by 4 bases and the J gene end by 5 bases; junction bases not matched to a gene: 3. The length of the CDR3 is 13 residues. The CDR3 region is CASSGGQGNEQYF. The CDR3 DNA is TGTGCCAGCAGTGGGGGACAGGGAAACGAGCAGTACTTC.

The V gene is TRBV29-1, the J gene TRBJ1-1; perhaps TRBD1 as D (6 bases). CDR1 is SQVTM, CDR2 ANQGSEA, per germline. The CDR3 sequence is 14 residues long. Trimming took 4 bases from V and 0 from J, leaving 12 bases between them. In DNA form, the CDR3 reads TGCAGCGTTGGGTGGGACACCTTGAACACTGAAGCTTTCTTT. Translated: CSVGWDTLNTEAFF.

The chain couples TRBV5-1 to TRBJ2-7; 9 bases map to TRBD2. CDR3 length equals 16 residues. The V and J ends lost 0 bases and 5 bases, in that order; junction bases with no gene match: 9. Germline V gene lookup returns CDR1 SGHRS and CDR2 YFSETQ. The CDR3 spells CASSLAAGGRSDEQYF. DNA of the CDR3: TGCGCCAGCAGCTTGGCCGCGGGGGGGCGCTCGGACGAGCAGTACTTC.

The V call is TRBV6-6, the J call TRBJ2-7; TRBD2 matches at 10 bases. The germline CDR1 and CDR2 sequences are MNHNY and SVGAGI (reference sequence). This CDR3 region has 14 residues. V lost 5 bases to trimming and J lost 6 bases; unmatched junction nucleotides: 7. CDR3 amino acids: CASSHLAGVGEQYF. In DNA form, the CDR3 reads TGTGCCAGCAGTCACCTAGCGGGAGTAGGCGAGCAGTACTTC.

This clone was seen a handful of times. The chain joins TRBV7-2 to TRBJ1-5, with 7 bases that match TRBD1. Per the germline V gene, CDR1 is SGHTA and CDR2 is FQGNSA. The CDR3 has 14 residues. V was clipped by 3 bases and J by 4 bases; unmatched bases: 3. CDR3 amino acids: CASSLTGRNQPQHF. CDR3 sequence (DNA): TGTGCCAGCAGCTTGACAGGGAGAAATCAGCCCCAGCATTTT.

The chain couples TRBV5-1 to TRBJ1-1, with 9 bases that match TRBD1. The ends lost 4 bases at V and 3 bases at J; junction bases unmatched: 7. The CDR3 is made up of 15 amino acids. The germline V gene encodes CDR1 SGHRS and CDR2 YFSETQ. The CDR3: CASSPQGAGDTEAFF. Written as DNA, the CDR3 is TGCGCCAGCAGCCCACAGGGGGCCGGGGACACTGAAGCTTTCTTT.

The chain combines TRBV5-8 with TRBJ1-1; D uncertain. The CDR3 spans 13 residues. V was clipped by 7 bases and J by 1 base, with 11 bases between them. In germline, CDR1 is SGHTS, CDR2 YDEGEE. CDR3 sequence (DNA): TGTGCCAGCTGGCGGGCGGGGAACACTGAAGCTTTCTTT. This sequence encodes CASWRAGNTEAFF.

The chain joins TRBV7-2 to TRBJ2-5; tentatively, D is TRBD1 or TRBD2 (5 bases each). CDR1 SGHTA and CDR2 FQGNSA come from the germline V gene. V was trimmed by 5 bases and J by 3 bases, leaving 16 bases between them. The CDR3 is 15 amino acids. In nucleotides, the CDR3 is TGTGCCAGCAGCAGAACTTCCGGGACCGAAGAGACCCAGTACTTC. Translation gives CASSRTSGTEETQYF.

V gene TRBV6-1 combines with J gene TRBJ1-3, with D maybe TRBD1 (5 bases). Deletions cut 4 bases from V and 9 bases from J, with 16 bases between. The CDR3 is 14 amino acids. CDR1 is MNHNS, CDR2 SASEGT, per germline. CDR3 DNA sequence: TGTGCCAGCAGTGGAGGGACCGCGGCGGGCACCATATATTTT. Its translation: CASSGGTAAGTIYF.

The rearrangement links TRBV27 to TRBJ1-2, with 8 bases aligning to TRBD1. V gave up 7 bases and J gave up 4 bases; unmatched junction bases: 8. Per the germline V gene, CDR1 is MNHEY and CDR2 is SMNVEV (reference sequence). The CDR3 has 14 amino acids. The CDR3 region is CASKTGASVYGYTF. The CDR3 bases are TGTGCCAGCAAGACAGGGGCATCAGTCTATGGCTACACCTTC.

The V gene is TRBV27, the J gene TRBJ2-7, with 8 bases identical to TRBD1. CDR3 length equals 15 residues. Unmatched junction bases numbered 8, after V lost 5 bases and J lost 2 bases. CDR1 and CDR2 from the germline V gene are MNHEY and SMNVEV (reference sequence). The CDR3 nucleotides read TGTGCCAGCAGTCCTCGGGACAGGCCAACCTACGAGCAGTACTTC. Translation: CASSPRDRPTYEQYF.